This T cell receptor (beta chain) was documented in a study of T cell responses to AZD1222 COVID-19 vaccine. The protocol was immunoSEQ multiplex PCR, while the TCRdb copy is restricted to in-frame clones and leaves out a portion. The sample holds more than 60,000 clones, roughly 87% seen once. The CDR3 length is 13 residues. Trimming pared 2 bases from V and 5 bases from J, leaving 9 bases between. CDR1 and CDR2 (germline): LNHDA, SQIVND (reference sequence). This clone was counted between two and nine times. This TCR was recovered from an adult in good health. Sequencing was performed on peripheral blood, taken on day 0 of AZD1222 vaccination. V usage is TRBV19 and J usage is TRBJ2-5, with D unclear. CDR3 nucleotide sequence: TGTGCCAGTAGTATACAAGTGACCGAGACCCAGTACTTC. It codes for CASSIQVTETQYF.